This is a list of T cell receptor beta chains from one sample in a study of shared clonotypes between healthy human individuals. Using immunoSEQ multiplex PCR, the repertoire was profiled, and TCRdb retains in-frame clones only, with some absent. This table holds roughly 2,000,000 clones, 85% to 95% found once. The sequenced material came from naive CD8+ T cells from PBMCs. These receptors originate from a man aged 18 to 30 in good health. Some clones in this sample may be carry-over from other donors' samples. Both conserved end residues are trimmed from each CDR3.

J gene,V gene,CDR3 protein
TRBJ2-7,TRBV7-9,ASSLSPAYYEQY
TRBJ1-2,TRBV28,ASSYSRRGPDYGYT
TRBJ2-5,TRBV7-9,ASSSRPQGSEETQY
TRBJ2-3,TRBV7-9,ASRTSGHTDTQY
TRBJ1-3,TRBV7-8,ASSRNTGPGNTIY
TRBJ1-1,TRBV10-3,AISESTGVVAF
TRBJ2-1,TRBV10-3,AISEELAGITYNEQF
TRBJ2-1,TRBV29-1,SVVGLSWLAGDNEQF
TRBJ2-6,TRBV14,ASSPTLRTGAYTGANVLT
TRBJ2-7,TRBV27,ASSWGLSYEQY
TRBJ2-7,TRBV27,ASSLRSGRNEQY
TRBJ1-1,TRBV28,ATSTGYTEAF
TRBJ1-1,TRBV4-1,ASSHKTGEGTEAF
TRBJ2-7,TRBV6-1,ASSEEVELAGVYEQY
NA,TRBV7-9,ASSVGYEQY
TRBJ1-1,TRBV6-5,ASSWGLGGTNTEAF
TRBJ2-1,TRBV7-9,ASSSGLAGGREQF
TRBJ2-7,TRBV28,ASNPDGVLTYYEQY
NA,TRBV11-1,ASSRAGTGSYEQY
TRBJ2-1,TRBV7-9,ASSLAFGSGRNNEQF
TRBJ2-7,TRBV7-8,ASSGTYEQY
TRBJ1-2,TRBV11-2,ASSSTGGGSSGYT
TRBJ2-2,TRBV7-9,AIHERGGTGELF
TRBJ1-6,TRBV5-6,ASSPGTGTSYNSPLH
TRBJ2-3,TRBV27,ASSGGTSVRTDTQY
TRBJ2-6,TRBV6-5,ASSRDSGANVLT
TRBJ2-1,TRBV27,ASSRIPSGLAEQF